This TCR beta chain was retrieved from a study of blood T cells in healthy people across ages. Combining a sample-barcoded 5' primer with a J-beta primer mix, a second PCR ran for about 6 to 11 cycles. In TCRdb, the 5' RACE reads were re-called with MiXCR into one record per CDR3 protein. The sample yields 650,000 to 700,000 distinct CDR3 sequences, about 30% seen once. In its sample, this clonotype was seen many times. Sequencing was performed on blood. The receptor comes from a woman of 80 years or more in good health.

CDR3 protein: CASSLDSGNQPQHF. CDR3 coding DNA: TGCGCCAGCAGCTTGGACTCGGGCAATCAGCCCCAGCATTTT. The chain carries TRBV5-1 and TRBJ1-5; no clear D gene. CDR3 size: 14 residues. Trimming stripped 0 bases from V and 2 bases from J, with 6 bases between. CDR1 is SGHRS, CDR2 YFSETQ, per germline.